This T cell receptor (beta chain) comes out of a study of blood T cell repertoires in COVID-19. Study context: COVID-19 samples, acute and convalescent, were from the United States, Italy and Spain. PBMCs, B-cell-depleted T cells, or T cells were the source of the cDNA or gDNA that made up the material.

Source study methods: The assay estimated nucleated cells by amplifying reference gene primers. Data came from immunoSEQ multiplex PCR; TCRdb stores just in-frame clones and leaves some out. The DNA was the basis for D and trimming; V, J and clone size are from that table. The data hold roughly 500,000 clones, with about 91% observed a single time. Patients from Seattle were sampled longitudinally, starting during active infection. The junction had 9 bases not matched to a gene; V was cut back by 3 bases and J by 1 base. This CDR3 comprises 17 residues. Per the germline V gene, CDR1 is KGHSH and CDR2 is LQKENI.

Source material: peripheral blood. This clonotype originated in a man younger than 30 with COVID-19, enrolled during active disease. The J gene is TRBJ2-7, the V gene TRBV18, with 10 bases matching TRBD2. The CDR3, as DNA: TGTGCCAGCTCACCCCGAGGTCTAGCGGGGGAGTCCTACGAGCAGTACTTC. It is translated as CASSPRGLAGESYEQYF.